The source of this T cell receptor (beta chain) is a study of blood T cell repertoires in COVID-19. The overall study: Samples representing acute and convalescent COVID-19 were sourced from the United States, Italy and Spain.

In the original analysis: Amplification of reference gene primers was used by the study to estimate nucleated cell counts. This table comes from immunoSEQ multiplex PCR, and its TCRdb copy is limited to in-frame clones, with some not included. V, J and clone size are those of that table, while D and trimming were read from the DNA. The sample consists of roughly 300,000 clones, 90% of them appearing once. Trimming removed 2 bases from V and 4 bases from J, with 8 bases in between. The CDR3 extends over 13 amino acids. The germline V gene encodes CDR1 KGHSH and CDR2 LQKENI. Enrollment of patients from Seattle took place during active infection, with longitudinal follow-up.

Specimen: peripheral blood. This receptor was identified in a woman aged 30 to 39 with COVID-19, enrolled during active disease. The chain uses TRBV18 and TRBJ1-1; D is perhaps TRBD1 (5 bases). The CDR3 coding sequence is TGTGCCAGCTCACCAATCGGGGGCACTGAAGCTTTCTTT. It encodes CASSPIGGTEAFF. The whole variable domain, remainder taken from reference TRBV18 and TRBJ1-1, is NAGVMQNPRHLVRRRGQEARLRCSPMKGHSHVYWYRQLPEEGLKFMVYLQKENIIDESGMPKERFSAEFPKEGPSILRIQQVVRGDSAAYFCASSPIGGTEAFFGQGTRLTVV.